Listed below are T cell receptor beta chains from one sample, sequenced in a study of blood T cell repertoires in COVID-19. Profiled with immunoSEQ multiplex PCR; TCRdb holds only in-frame clones, not every one. There are about 82,000 clones in the sample; about 83% occur only once, and about a sixth lies in the top ten. Material for sequencing was peripheral blood. These TCRs come from a woman aged 55-75 years with acute or convalescent COVID-19. The CDR3 runs from the conserved cysteine through the conserved F or W. The D gene is left open where the match is weak. Only part of the rows carry a size: once, few, many, or a class if the clone is expanded.

cdr3_nt cdr3_aa clone_size j_call v_call d_call
TGTGCCAGCACAGGGGGCAATCAGCCCCAGCATTTT CASTGGNQPQHF . TRBJ1-5 TRBV6-5 .
TGCGCCAGCAGCCAAGATCCAAAACGGGGGGTTAATTCACCCCTCCACTTT CASSQDPKRGVNSPLHF few TRBJ1-6 TRBV4-3 .
TGTGCCAGCACTCCGGGGGGCAGCTACAATGAGCAGTTCTTC CASTPGGSYNEQFF once TRBJ2-1 TRBV7-9 .
TGTGCCAGCAGTGAAGACTTAGCCAAAAACATTCAGTACTTC CASSEDLAKNIQYF . TRBJ2-4 TRBV6-1 .
TGTGCCAGCAAAGGGGGGGCGGGCACTGAAGCTTTCTTT CASKGGAGTEAFF . TRBJ1-1 TRBV21-1 .
TGTGCCAGCAGCTGGACAGGGCGGGATTCACCCCTCCACTTT CASSWTGRDSPLHF . TRBJ1-6 TRBV11-1 TRBD1
TGTGCCAGCAGTTACAGAAGGGGGCTTGGCTATGGCTACACCTTC CASSYRRGLGYGYTF . TRBJ1-2 TRBV6-5 TRBD1
TGTGCCAGCAGTTACTCTGGGGACAGTCCGTATTCACCCCTCCACTTT CASSYSGDSPYSPLHF . TRBJ1-6 TRBV6-2/TRBV6-3 TRBD1
TGTGCCAGTAGTATAGGTAGCGGCACCGGGGAGCTGTTTTTT CASSIGSGTGELFF . TRBJ2-2 TRBV19 .
TGTGCCAGCAACAAACAGGGGGCGGGGCAGCCCCAGCATTTT CASNKQGAGQPQHF once TRBJ1-5 TRBV27 TRBD1
TGTGCCAGCAGCTCACCGGGACAAGCTGGAAACACCATATATTTT CASSSPGQAGNTIYF . TRBJ1-3 TRBV7-6 .
TGTGCCACCAGTGATTTGAAGAGTGAGCAGTTCTTC CATSDLKSEQFF . TRBJ2-1 TRBV24-1 .
TGTGCCTGGAGTGTAGCGGGGGTAGATACGCAGTATTTT CAWSVAGVDTQYF . TRBJ2-3 TRBV30 TRBD2
TGTGCCAGCTCAGCCTCCGGGACAGGGGGAAACACCATATATTTT CASSASGTGGNTIYF . TRBJ1-3 TRBV18 TRBD1
TGTGGCGAGTGGGGAAACACCATATATTTT CGEWGNTIYF . TRBJ1-3 TRBV30 .
TGTGCCAGCAGCGCGGACAGGGGGATTACTGGGGCCAACGTCCTGACTTTC CASSADRGITGANVLTF . TRBJ2-6 TRBV9 TRBD1
TGTGCCAGCAGCCGATCCGGCTCCTACGAGCAGTACTTC CASSRSGSYEQYF . TRBJ2-7 TRBV11-2 .
TGTGCCAGCAGCTCCCGGGGGGCCTTAATGAACACTGAAGCTTTCTTT CASSSRGALMNTEAFF . TRBJ1-1 TRBV7-6 .
TGTGCCAGCAGTGACAGGGGCGCTGAAGCTTTCTTT CASSDRGAEAFF . TRBJ1-1 TRBV2 .
TGTGCCAGCAGCCCCACCGGGACAATGGGTGAGCAGTTCTTC CASSPTGTMGEQFF . TRBJ2-1 TRBV7-6 .
TGTGCCAGTAGTAGCGTGGCGGGGGCCCCCTACGAGCAGTACTTC CASSSVAGAPYEQYF . TRBJ2-7 TRBV19 .
TGTGCCAGCAGCTTAGGGGGCAAGAACGAGCAGTACTTC CASSLGGKNEQYF . TRBJ2-7 TRBV7-3 .
TGTGCCAGCAGCCCTGTTCGAGGCAGCCAAGAGACCCAGTACTTC CASSPVRGSQETQYF once TRBJ2-5 TRBV11-2 .
TGTGCCAGCAGCTTATCCGACATCAACGAGCAGTACTTC CASSLSDINEQYF . TRBJ2-7 TRBV11-3 .
TGTGCCAGCCGCCGGTTGACGAGGGGCTACACCTTC CASRRLTRGYTF once TRBJ1-2 TRBV6-5 .
TGCGCCAGCAGTAAAGCGGGAGTGGGAGAGACCCAGTACTTC CASSKAGVGETQYF few TRBJ2-5 TRBV5-1 TRBD2
TGTGCCAGCAGCTCTGGGCGCTCCGACTACTCCTACGAGCAGTACTTC CASSSGRSDYSYEQYF . TRBJ2-7 TRBV5-4 .
TGCAGCCCGACAGGGGTCGGGGAGACCCAGTACTTC CSPTGVGETQYF . TRBJ2-5 TRBV29-1 TRBD1
TGTGCCAGCACTGATACTAGCGGGGGGGCTCATGAGACCCAGTACTTC CASTDTSGGAHETQYF . TRBJ2-5 TRBV2 TRBD2
TGTGCCAGCAGCGTAGGCACTTTCGCCTACGAGCAGTACTTC CASSVGTFAYEQYF . TRBJ2-7 TRBV9 .
TGTGCCAGCTCTACGGACAGGGGGTATGGCTACACCTTC CASSTDRGYGYTF few TRBJ1-2 TRBV19 TRBD1
TGTGCCAGCATTAATAGCGGGGGGGCTTTGCCGTACTTC CASINSGGALPYF . TRBJ2-7 TRBV12-3/TRBV12-4 TRBD2
TGCGCCAGCAGCCCAGACGGCCCTAGCTCTGGAAACACCATATATTTT CASSPDGPSSGNTIYF . TRBJ1-3 TRBV5-1 .
TGTGCCAGCAGTCAAGCACAGGGGGAGACCGGGGAGCTGTTTTTT CASSQAQGETGELFF . TRBJ2-2 TRBV3-1/TRBV3-2 TRBD1
TGTGCCAGCAGTTACGCGGGAGGTGACACCTTC CASSYAGGDTF . TRBJ1-2 TRBV6-2/TRBV6-3 .
TGCAGCGTTGACGGGGGAAGCACGCAGTATTTT CSVDGGSTQYF . TRBJ2-3 TRBV29-1 .
TGTGCCAGCACCAAAGGGGGCGGGGGGGACGCATCGCAGTATTTT CASTKGGGGDASQYF . TRBJ2-3 TRBV4-2 TRBD2
TGTGCCAGCAGCTCAAGGGGACTAGCGGTTGCTAATGAGCAGTTCTTC CASSSRGLAVANEQFF . TRBJ2-1 TRBV11-3 TRBD2
TGCGCCAGCAGTTGGATGGGACAGGTGGACACCGGGGAGCTGTTTTTT CASSWMGQVDTGELFF . TRBJ2-2 TRBV5-1 TRBD1
TGTGCCAGCAGCCAAGAAGGGGGCGTTACTGAAGCTTTCTTT CASSQEGGVTEAFF few TRBJ1-1 TRBV3-1/TRBV3-2 TRBD1
TGTGCCAGCAGCGTACAAGGACAGGGGGGCAGAGATGGCTACACCTTC CASSVQGQGGRDGYTF . TRBJ1-2 TRBV9 TRBD1
TGTGCCAGCAATCCGGGGTTAACAGATACGCAGTATTTT CASNPGLTDTQYF few TRBJ2-3 TRBV2 .
TGTGCCAGCAGCCCAGGACAGGGGGCATGGGCTAGTCAGCCCCAGCATTTT CASSPGQGAWASQPQHF once TRBJ1-5 TRBV7-8 TRBD1
TGTGCCAGCAGCGTAGTTTCCCGTCTTTCCTCTGGAAACACCATATATTTT CASSVVSRLSSGNTIYF few TRBJ1-3 TRBV9 .
TGCGCCAGCAGCCCTTGGACAGGAGGAGTCTACGAGCAGTACTTC CASSPWTGGVYEQYF . TRBJ2-7 TRBV5-1 TRBD1
TGTGCCAGCAGCCCGGGACAGGGTAATCAGCCCCAGCATTTT CASSPGQGNQPQHF once TRBJ1-5 TRBV11-2 TRBD1